These 26 T cell receptor beta chains were all obtained from the same sample, sequenced in a study of blood T cell repertoires in COVID-19. Using immunoSEQ multiplex PCR, the repertoire was profiled, and TCRdb retains in-frame clones only, with some absent. The top ten hold 3.5% to 5.5% of the sample, which has more than 130,000 clones, around nine tenths seen once. What was sequenced was peripheral blood. All receptors come from a woman aged 40 to 50 with acute or convalescent COVID-19.

The chain joins TRBV20-1 to TRBJ2-5; no clear D. Germline CDR1 reads DFQATT; CDR2 reads SNEGSKA (reference sequence). The CDR3 is 15 amino acids. The V gene lost 3 bases and the J gene lost 5 bases, with 19 bases spanning the gap. This CDR3 reads CSASKRSAVWETQYF. The DNA of the CDR3 is TGCAGTGCTAGTAAACGGAGTGCCGTGTGGGAGACCCAGTACTTC.

The rearrangement links TRBV2 to TRBJ1-5, with D tentatively TRBD1 (5 bases). The CDR3 totals 14 residues. Trimming took 6 bases from V and 1 from J, leaving 10 bases between them. The germline V gene has CDR1 SNHLY and CDR2 FYNNEI. The CDR3 spells CASRGDSSNQPQHF. As DNA, the CDR3 is TGTGCCAGCAGAGGTGACAGCAGCAATCAGCCCCAGCATTTT.

This chain uses TRBV5-1 with TRBJ1-4; TRBD1 matches at 7 bases. Germline CDR1 reads SGHRS; CDR2 reads YFSETQ. V shed 3 bases and J 12 bases; nucleotides not matched to a gene: 8. CDR3 size: 13 residues. This CDR3 reads CASSSSDRSELFF. The CDR3 region has the DNA TGCGCCAGCAGCTCTTCGGACAGGTCGGAACTGTTTTTT.

The chain joins TRBV28 to TRBJ2-7; 7 nucleotides agree with TRBD2. V lost 3 bases, J lost 2 bases, and 7 bases stayed unmatched. The CDR3 covers 15 residues. CDR1 is MDHEN, CDR2 SYDVKM, per germline. CDR3 residues: CASSLFSRGAYEQYF. The CDR3 DNA reads as TGTGCCAGCAGTTTGTTCAGCCGGGGGGCCTACGAGCAGTACTTC.

CDR3 amino acids: CASSLFPLPRDRAYGYTF. The CDR3 region has the DNA TGTGCCAGCAGTTTATTTCCCCTCCCTCGGGACAGGGCCTATGGCTACACCTTC. The chain recombines TRBV27 with TRBJ1-2; 9 bases map to TRBD1. Germline CDR1 and CDR2: MNHEY and SMNVEV (reference sequence). CDR3 length: 18 amino acids. The junction had 13 bases not matched to a gene; V was cut back by 1 base and J by 4 bases.

The chain's CDR3 is CASSDRVNTGELFF. CDR3 DNA: TGTGCCAGCAGTGACCGGGTGAACACCGGGGAGCTGTTTTTT. The rearrangement links TRBV25-1 to TRBJ2-2; D gene ambiguous. In germline, CDR1 is MGHDK, CDR2 SYGVNS. CDR3 size: 14 residues. Trimming left V 3 bases short and J 1 base short, with 6 bases between. The whole variable domain, filled in from reference TRBV25-1 and TRBJ2-2, reads EADIYQTPRYLVIGTGKKITLECSQTMGHDKMYWYQQDPGMELHLIHYSYGVNSTEKGDLSSESTVSRIRTEHFPLTLESARPSHTSQYLCASSDRVNTGELFFGEGSRLTVL.

This clone has only one observation. This chain links TRBV9 with TRBJ1-2, with D possibly TRBD1 on 6 matching bases. The CDR3 totals 13 residues. V was cut by 5 bases and J by 8 bases, with 16 bases left in between. Germline values: CDR1 SGDLS, CDR2 YYNGEE. The chain's CDR3 is CASRGGSGEGYTF. CDR3 in DNA: TGTGCCAGCAGAGGCGGATCAGGGGAGGGCTACACCTTC.

This clone came up a few times. Distinct nucleotide sequences in the sample also encode this CDR3. This rearrangement joins TRBV10-2 to TRBJ1-6, with D maybe TRBD1 (6 bases). CDR3 length equals 13 residues. Trimming removed 0 bases at V and 11 bases at J, with 8 bases between. CDR1 is WSHSY and CDR2 is SAAADI in the germline V gene. The CDR3 here is CASSESRGTPLHF. Written as DNA, the CDR3 is TGCGCCAGCAGTGAGTCCAGGGGAACACCCCTCCACTTT.

The chain carries TRBV6-5 and TRBJ2-3; a possible D gene is TRBD2 (5 bases). The CDR3 runs 16 residues. Germline CDR1 reads MNHEY; CDR2 reads SVGAGI. Trimming shortened V by 2 bases and J by 4 bases, and 16 bases separated the two germline ends. CDR3 bases: TGTGCCAGCAGTTACGGAGGATTTGGGGAATCAGATACGCAGTATTTT. Its translation is CASSYGGFGESDTQYF.

A word on this clone: The identical CDR3 is also encoded by other nucleotide sequences in the sample. The rearrangement joins TRBV19 to TRBJ1-2, with D maybe TRBD1 (6 bases). The CDR3 spans 13 residues. Looked up from germline, CDR1 is LNHDA and CDR2 is SQIVND (reference sequence). The V and J ends lost 7 bases and 2 bases respectively, with 11 bases between them. The CDR3 is CASIGGPNYGYTF. The DNA for the CDR3 is TGTGCCAGTATAGGGGGACCCAACTATGGCTACACCTTC.

This clone was counted a single time. The chain employs TRBV27 and TRBJ2-2; TRBD1 agrees at 7 bases. J was trimmed by 6 bases and V by 6 bases; bases with no gene match: 7. Germline V lookup: CDR1 MNHEY, CDR2 SMNVEV (reference sequence). This CDR3 is built from 14 residues. The CDR3 sequence is CASRKGARSGELFF. As DNA, the CDR3 is TGTGCCAGCAGGAAGGGGGCGCGGTCCGGGGAGCTGTTTTTT.

In DNA, the CDR3 is TGCGCCAGCGGGCGCGGACAGGGGGCAGGAGGGGCCAACGTCCTGACTTTC. It specifies CASGRGQGAGGANVLTF. The chain carries TRBV4-1 and TRBJ2-6, with 11 positions matching TRBD1. CDR3 length: 17 amino acids. Unmatched junction bases numbered 10, after V lost 8 bases and J lost 4 bases. The V gene's germline CDR1 is MGHRA and CDR2 YSYEKL.

The rearrangement joins TRBV6-5 to TRBJ1-5; no clear D gene. Germline V gene sequence: CDR1 MNHEY, CDR2 SVGAGI. Trimming stripped 2 bases from V and 4 bases from J, with 6 bases between. The CDR3 contains 13 residues. CDR3 DNA sequence: TGTGCCAGCAGTTACAGCAGGAATCAGCCCCAGCATTTT. Its translation is CASSYSRNQPQHF.

The gene calls are TRBV19 and TRBJ1-5; D perhaps matches TRBD1 (6 bases). V was shortened by 3 bases and J by 2 bases, with 17 bases between the two germline ends. Germline CDR1 is LNHDA and CDR2 is SQIVND (reference sequence). This CDR3 contains 17 residues. The CDR3 DNA reads TGTGCCAGTAGTATTTGGGGACCCAGGGGCGGCAATCAGCCCCAGCATTTT. It translates to CASSIWGPRGGNQPQHF. The entire variable domain, with the rest obtained from reference TRBV19 and TRBJ1-5, is as follows: DGGITQSPKYLFRKEGQNVTLSCEQNLNHDAMYWYRQDPGQGLRLIYYSQIVNDFQKGDIAEGYSVSREKKESFPLTVTSAQKNPTAFYLCASSIWGPRGGNQPQHFGDGTRLSIL.

Turning to this clone: Additional DNA sequences in this sample encode the identical CDR3. The chain joins TRBV29-1 to TRBJ2-7; 10 bases agree with TRBD1. Germline assignment: CDR1 SQVTM and CDR2 ANQGSEA. CDR3 length: 14 amino acids. The V and J ends lost 1 base and 0 bases, in that order; junction bases with no gene match: 0. CDR3 protein: CSVEGTGGSYEQYF. CDR3 nucleotides: TGCAGCGTTGAAGGGACAGGGGGCTCCTACGAGCAGTACTTC.

The chain uses TRBV12-3 or TRBV12-4 and TRBJ1-1; D unclear. The ends were cut back, 3 bases at V and 5 bases at J, with 10 bases in the middle. The CDR3 sequence is 13 residues long. CDR3 DNA sequence: TGTGCCAGCAGTTTCTCCCCGGGGACTGAAGCTTTCTTT. Protein product: CASSFSPGTEAFF.

In this sample, this clone turned up a few times. CDR3 DNA: TGTGCCTGGAGCGAGGGATGGAGTCAGCCCCAGCATTTT. Protein sequence: CAWSEGWSQPQHF. The chain carries TRBV30 and TRBJ1-5; D is uncertain. V lost 3 bases to trimming and J lost 6 bases, with 12 bases between them. Germline V gene sequence: CDR1 GTSNPN, CDR2 SVGIG (reference sequence). CDR3 length equals 13 residues. Full variable domain (missing parts from reference TRBV30 and TRBJ1-5): SQTIHQWPATLVQPVGSPLSLECTVEGTSNPNLYWYRQAAGRGLQLLFYSVGIGQISSEVPQNLSASRPQDRQFILSSKKLLLSDSGFYLCAWSEGWSQPQHFGDGTRLSIL.

The chain joins TRBV7-2 to TRBJ1-3; D possibly corresponds to TRBD1 (5 bases). Trimming took off 5 bases at V and 2 bases at J, with 13 bases between the two ends. CDR3 length equals 15 residues. Germline V gives CDR1 SGHTA, CDR2 FQGNSA. CDR3 DNA: TGTGCCAGCAGCCCGCAGGGCCTGGCTGGAAACACCATATATTTT. It yields the protein CASSPQGLAGNTIYF.

The V and J genes are TRBV3-1 (or the pseudogene TRBV3-2) and TRBJ1-1; D is undetermined. In germline, CDR1 is LGHDT, CDR2 YNNKEL (reference sequence). CDR3 length equals 14 residues. The germline V and J ends were trimmed by 3 bases and 4 bases, with 12 bases remaining between them. The CDR3 sequence: CASSQAAVGTEAFF. The CDR3 nucleotides read TGTGCCAGCAGCCAGGCCGCGGTTGGCACTGAAGCTTTCTTT.

The chain is built from TRBV18 and TRBJ1-3; 8 nucleotides align to TRBD1. The germline V gene encodes CDR1 KGHSH and CDR2 LQKENI. This CDR3 contains 15 residues. J gave up 4 bases and V 3 bases, and 5 bases lay outside the gene matches. The DNA of the CDR3 is TGTGCCAGCTCACCCTTCGGGACAGGAGGAAACACCATATATTTT. It specifies CASSPFGTGGNTIYF.

The chain carries TRBV24-1 and TRBJ2-1; 7 bases are a match to TRBD1. The CDR3 runs 15 residues. V gave up 2 bases and J gave up 10 bases; unmatched junction bases: 10. Germline loops: CDR1 KGHDR, CDR2 SFDVKD. The CDR3: CATSDSKTGVREQFF. Here the CDR3 DNA reads TGTGCCACCAGTGATTCAAAAACAGGGGTGAGGGAGCAGTTCTTC.

The chain recombines TRBV7-9 with TRBJ2-1, with 11 bases aligning to TRBD2. The germline gives CDR1 SEHNR, CDR2 FQNEAQ (reference sequence). The CDR3 runs to 17 residues. With V trimmed by 0 bases and J by 3 bases, 4 bases remained unmatched. CDR3 in amino acids: CASSLAVAGGYYNEQFF. CDR3 DNA: TGTGCCAGCAGCTTAGCGGTAGCGGGAGGGTACTACAATGAGCAGTTCTTC.

This sequence joins TRBV10-1 and TRBJ2-1; 7 bases fit TRBD2. Germline assignment: CDR1 WNHNN and CDR2 SYGVQD (reference sequence). The CDR3 runs to 12 residues. The CDR3 DNA sequence: TGCCGGGGGGTAAGCGCACACAATGAGCAGTTCTTC. Amino acid sequence: CRGVSAHNEQFF.

The chain has TRBV24-1 and TRBJ1-5, with a possible D match to TRBD1 (6 bases). Per the germline V gene, CDR1 is KGHDR and CDR2 is SFDVKD. Trimming stripped 4 bases from V and 5 bases from J, with 8 bases between. This CDR3 comprises 13 residues. CDR3 sequence (DNA): TGTGCCACCAGTGAACAGGGCCATCAGCCCCAGCATTTT. It codes for CATSEQGHQPQHF.

This chain joins TRBV19 and TRBJ2-7, with 7 bases matching TRBD1. Germline V CDR1 and CDR2: LNHDA, SQIVND (reference sequence). CDR3 length equals 12 residues. V shed 3 bases and J 6 bases; nucleotides not matched to a gene: 2. The CDR3 reads CASSMTGTEQYF. DNA for the CDR3: TGTGCCAGTAGTATGACAGGGACCGAGCAGTACTTC.

This chain connects TRBV7-3 to TRBJ2-5; 9 nucleotides agree with TRBD2. Unmatched junction bases numbered 6, after V lost 5 bases and J lost 5 bases. The CDR3 totals 14 residues. Germline V gene lookup returns CDR1 SGHTA and CDR2 FQGTGA. The CDR3 reads CASSRAGGLETQYF. DNA for the CDR3: TGTGCCAGCAGCCGCGCGGGGGGGCTGGAGACCCAGTACTTC.